This paragraph covers one TCR beta chain sequence. The antigen remains unidentified. The data derive from a study of shared clonotypes between healthy human individuals. Generated by immunoSEQ multiplex PCR, the TCRdb table keeps only in-frame clones and is missing some. The sample records roughly 1,500,000 clones, 98% being singletons. The study, taken as a whole, reports: The represented genetic and exposure-history diversity was limited by the small number of donors. Roughly 5% of naive CD4 clonotypes were common to a handful of donors.

Germline CDR1 is KGHSH and CDR2 is LQKENI. Trimming cost V 1 base and J 0 bases, with 7 bases left between them. The CDR3 consists of 15 residues. The receptor comes from a man aged 25 to 45 in good health. The sample consisted of naive CD4+ T cells sorted from blood. The subset is: CD45RA+ positively selected. The chain has TRBV18 and TRBJ1-3; D is unclear. This chain's CDR3 is CASSPRQDSGNTIYF. CDR3 coding DNA: TGTGCCAGCTCACCACGTCAAGACTCTGGAAACACCATATATTTT.